Shown below are 4 T cell receptor beta chains from a single sample sequenced in a study of blood T cell repertoires in COVID-19. The data were produced by immunoSEQ multiplex PCR, yet TCRdb's version contains in-frame clones alone and is incomplete. The sample lists about 150,000 clones, approximately 78% occurring once. The sequencing sample was made of peripheral blood. These receptor sequences come from a human donor with acute or convalescent COVID-19. The donor label of this sample is uncertain.

The genes are TRBV3-1 (or the pseudogene TRBV3-2) and TRBJ1-4, with D possibly TRBD1 on 5 matching bases. There are 16 residues in the CDR3. V lost 4 bases and J lost 0, with 12 bases in between. Germline V gives CDR1 LGHDT, CDR2 YNNKEL (reference sequence). CDR3 in DNA: TGTGCCAGCAGCCTCACGGGGGTCGCAACTAATGAAAAACTGTTTTTT. Translating it yields CASSLTGVATNEKLFF.

The rearrangement uses TRBV6-4 and TRBJ2-1; TRBD2 might be the D (5 bases). Germline V gene lookup returns CDR1 MRHNA and CDR2 SNTAGT. The CDR3 is 15 amino acids. The V and J ends lost 5 bases and 4 bases respectively, with 15 bases between them. The CDR3 here is CASSQEAFIYNEQFF. The CDR3 DNA reads as TGTGCCAGCAGTCAGGAGGCCTTTATTTACAATGAGCAGTTCTTC.

The chain joins TRBV4-3 to TRBJ1-2; perhaps TRBD1 as D (6 bases). Trimming pared 4 bases from V and 4 bases from J, leaving 16 bases between. This CDR3 has 15 amino acids. CDR1 is LGHNA and CDR2 is YSLEER in the germline V gene. The CDR3 here is CASSPQIRDIYGYTF. CDR3 coding DNA: TGCGCCAGCAGCCCGCAGATCCGGGACATCTATGGCTACACCTTC.

The chain combines TRBV7-2 with TRBJ1-1, with D maybe TRBD1 (6 bases). The germline V gene has CDR1 SGHTA and CDR2 FQGNSA. The CDR3 sequence is 15 residues long. Deletions cut 5 bases from V and 1 base from J, with 14 bases between. The CDR3 DNA sequence: TGTGCCAGCAGCGTAACTGGGGGCGCGAACACTGAAGCTTTCTTT. Translated: CASSVTGGANTEAFF.